This entry lists 15 T cell receptor beta chains sequenced from one sample in a study of regulatory T cells in long-lasting Graves disease. Investigators prepared the TCR beta libraries by applying iRepertoire HTBI primers and Arm-PCR of CDR3 regions. MiXCR was run by TCRdb on the multiplex PCR reads, yielding one entry per CDR3 protein. The sample yields roughly 500,000 distinct CDR3 sequences, less than 15% seen once. Time point in this sample: newly diagnosed GD, antithyroid drugs for less than 3 months. RNA extracted from PBMCs served as the sequencing template. The sample was also linked to a second study, of T cells in Graves' hyperthyroidism and ophthalmopathy.

The specimen comprised peripheral blood mononuclear cells (PBMCs), sampled at new diagnosis, from a patient treated with antithyroid drugs. These receptors came from a woman between 45 and 65 years old with Graves disease.

This clonotype was detected only a few times. V and J are TRBV7-8 and TRBJ1-1; D perhaps matches TRBD1 (5 bases). CDR1 is SGHVS and CDR2 is FQNEAQ in the germline V gene. Between the trimmed V and J ends, which lost 1 base and 8 bases, there was a span of 11 bases. The CDR3 sequence is 13 residues long. CDR3 loop: CASSLVTRTEAFF. The CDR3 bases are TGTGCCAGCAGCTTAGTTACAAGGACAGAAGCTTTCTTT.

This clonotype came up many times. The rearrangement links TRBV6-6 to TRBJ2-7; D unclear. Trimming removed 0 bases at V and 0 bases at J, with 9 bases between. Germline CDR1 reads MNHNY; CDR2 reads SVGAGI (reference sequence). This CDR3 spans 15 amino acids. CDR3: CASSYSRRSSYEQYF. The CDR3 DNA sequence: TGTGCCAGCAGTTACTCGAGACGGAGCTCCTACGAGCAGTACTTC.

This clonotype was detected ten times or more. The V call is TRBV30, the J call TRBJ2-1; 8 bases match TRBD1. V gave up 1 base and J gave up 0 bases; unmatched junction bases: 5. The germline V gene encodes CDR1 GTSNPN and CDR2 SVGIG (reference sequence). This CDR3 spans 16 amino acids. In nucleotides, the CDR3 is TGTGCCTGGAGTGAACCAGGACAGGGCTCCTACAATGAGCAGTTCTTC. Its translation: CAWSEPGQGSYNEQFF.

This clonotype was seen ten or more times. The chain uses TRBV24-1 and TRBJ2-3; D perhaps matches TRBD1 (6 bases). CDR3 size: 14 residues. CDR1 is KGHDR and CDR2 is SFDVKD in the germline V gene. V lost 1 base, J lost 9 bases, and 13 bases lay in between. CDR3 residues: CATSDFWDTSTQYF. The CDR3 DNA follows: TGTGCCACCAGTGATTTTTGGGACACTTCAACGCAGTATTTT.

Many counts were recorded for this clonotype. The rearrangement joins TRBV14 to TRBJ1-1; D remains ambiguous. The CDR3 contains 14 residues. Per the germline V gene, CDR1 is SGHDN and CDR2 is FVKESK. V was cut by 1 base and J by 5 bases, with 11 bases left in between. CDR3 in DNA: TGTGCCAGCAGCCAAGGGGGTTCGGAAACTGAAGCTTTCTTT. Protein: CASSQGGSETEAFF.

CDR3 sequence: CASSHGNSGNYEQYF. For the CDR3, the DNA is TGTGCCAGCAGCCACGGCAATAGCGGCAACTACGAGCAGTACTTC. The chain links TRBV4-2 to TRBJ2-7, with a weak D call TRBD2 (6 bases). The CDR3 has 15 residues. V lost 3 bases, J lost 3 bases, and 15 bases lay in between. Per germline, CDR1 LGHNA and CDR2 YNFKEQ.

The chain recombines TRBV18 with TRBJ1-2; maybe TRBD1 (5 bases). This CDR3 spans 15 amino acids. CDR1 and CDR2 (germline): KGHSH, LQKENI. V lost 3 bases to trimming and J lost 4 bases, with 15 bases between them. The chain's CDR3 is CASSPPEQATYGYTF. CDR3 sequence (DNA): TGTGCCAGCTCACCGCCTGAACAGGCCACCTATGGCTACACCTTC.

This clonotype was recorded many times. The chain couples TRBV9 to TRBJ2-5, with 7 positions matching TRBD1. CDR1 and CDR2 (germline): SGDLS, YYNGEE. The length of the CDR3 is 14 residues. Trimming removed 3 bases from V and 1 base from J; junction bases left unmatched: 3. The CDR3 loop is CASSGSGGQETQYF. CDR3 bases: TGTGCCAGCAGCGGCTCAGGGGGCCAAGAGACCCAGTACTTC.

This chain uses TRBV6-5 with TRBJ1-5; TRBD1 is a possible D gene (5 bases). CDR1 is MNHEY and CDR2 is SVGAGI in the germline V gene. The CDR3 spans 14 residues. V was clipped by 2 bases and J by 4 bases, with 9 bases between them. CDR3 coding DNA: TGTGCCAGCAGTTACGTAGGGGTAAATCAGCCCCAGCATTTT. Translating gives CASSYVGVNQPQHF.

This clonotype showed up just a few times. The chain links TRBV20-1 to TRBJ2-7, with 10 bases lining up with TRBD2. This CDR3 is built from 14 residues. Germline-derived CDR1 and CDR2 are DFQATT and SNEGSKA (reference sequence). V was pared by 6 bases and J by 3 bases, with 8 bases of the junction left unmatched. The CDR3 here is CSAPSGSSGYEQYF. The CDR3 nucleotides are TGCAGTGCGCCTAGCGGGAGTTCAGGCTACGAGCAGTACTTC.

This clonotype was observed at least ten times. This chain joins TRBV11-2 and TRBJ2-1; 10 positions agree with TRBD2. The CDR3 contains 15 residues. The V segment lost 4 bases and the J segment 7 bases; nucleotides outside the gene matches: 7. Germline CDR1 and CDR2: SGHAT and FQNNGV. The CDR3 region is CASSSLAGSGNEQFF. The CDR3 DNA reads as TGTGCCAGCAGCTCACTAGCGGGATCTGGAAATGAGCAGTTCTTC. The variable domain in full, completed from reference TRBV11-2 and TRBJ2-1, reads EAGVAQSPRYKIIEKRQSVAFWCNPISGHATLYWYQQILGQGPKLLIQFQNNGVVDDSQLPKDRFSAERLKGVDSTLKIQPAKLEDSAVYLCASSSLAGSGNEQFFGPGTRLTVL.

As concerns this clonotype: This is likely an artifact of a read error, given a far larger clone one base away. The chain employs TRBV27 and TRBJ1-5; D unclear. Per germline, CDR1 MNHEY and CDR2 SMNVEV (reference sequence). The CDR3 is 17 residues long. CDR3 in amino acids: CASSWEQGPGSNQPRHF. The CDR3 nucleotides read TGTGCCAGCAGTTGGGAACAAGGGCCAGGTAGCAATCAGCCCCGGCATTTT.

This clonotype was recorded many times. The chain couples TRBV2 to TRBJ1-3; no clear D. The germline V gene encodes CDR1 SNHLY and CDR2 FYNNEI. The V end was cut by 4 bases, the J end by 0 bases, with 4 bases between. The length of the CDR3 is 13 residues. The CDR3: CASSASSGNTIYF. The CDR3 nucleotides are TGTGCCAGCAGTGCCAGCTCTGGAAACACCATATATTTT.

The V gene is TRBV12-3 or TRBV12-4, the J gene TRBJ2-1, with D perhaps TRBD1 or TRBD2 (5 bases each). The V end was cut by 5 bases, the J end by 7 bases, with 21 bases between. The CDR3 is 16 amino acids. CDR3 nucleotides: TGTGCCAGCAGTGGAAGAGGGGTAAGCCTCTGGAATGAGCAGTTCTTC. Encoded protein: CASSGRGVSLWNEQFF.

The chain joins TRBV7-2 to TRBJ2-1; 10 positions agree with TRBD2. The trim removed 4 bases at V and 8 bases at J, leaving 8 bases unmatched. Germline values: CDR1 SGHTA, CDR2 FQGNSA. This CDR3 has 15 residues. The CDR3 loop reads CASSSQEGLAYEQFF. For the CDR3, the DNA is TGTGCCAGCAGCTCACAAGAGGGACTAGCGTATGAGCAGTTCTTC.